A selection of T cell receptor beta chains follows, all from one sample in a study of T-cell memory formation after mild COVID-19. TCRdb ran MiXCR on the 5' RACE reads and lists one entry per CDR3 protein. The sample yields about 240,000 distinct CDR3 sequences, roughly 10% seen once. The sequenced material came from PBMCs or a T cell subset sorted from them (not recorded which). The receptors were sampled from a man younger than 30 who had mild COVID-19 (a few samples of this study predate the infection). Cell type and time point are not known. The CDR3 runs from the conserved cysteine through the conserved F or W. Each record gives: D gene, CDR3 length, clone size, V gene, J gene, CDR3 DNA, CDR3 protein. A D gene is named only where the DNA matches it firmly. Expanded clones are given a class, and other clones once, few, many or no size at all.

.	18	.	TRBV21-1	TRBJ2-2	TGTGCCAGCAGCACCCTTCCAAGGGGTGGTATGTCCACCGGGGAGCTGTTTTTT	CASSTLPRGGMSTGELFF
.	11	.	TRBV7-9	TRBJ2-1	TGTGCCAGCAGGCTAACGGGGGAGCAGTTCTTC	CASRLTGEQFF
.	12	once	TRBV15	TRBJ2-3	TGTGCCACCAGCAGATCGGGGGATACGCAGTATTTT	CATSRSGDTQYF
TRBD1	15	many	TRBV6-5	TRBJ1-5	TGTGCCAGCAGACAGACAGGGTATGGAGGGCAGCCCCAGCATTTT	CASRQTGYGGQPQHF
.	11	few	TRBV19	TRBJ1-2	TGTGCCAGTAGATTGCCCAGTGGCTACACCTTC	CASRLPSGYTF
.	17	few	TRBV3-1	TRBJ2-3	TGTGCCAGCAGCCAAGATACCCTCCTAGGGGGTACAGATACGCAGTATTTT	CASSQDTLLGGTDTQYF
.	13	few	TRBV7-3	TRBJ2-7	TGTGCCAGCAGCCAGGCTGGCAGCTACGAGCAGTACTTC	CASSQAGSYEQYF
.	13	.	TRBV20-1	TRBJ1-4	TGCAGTGCTAGGACAGAGACCAAAGAAAAACTGTTTTTT	CSARTETKEKLFF
.	13	few	TRBV6-5	TRBJ1-2	TGTGCCAGCAGGCCGACAGTAGGGTATGGCTACACCTTC	CASRPTVGYGYTF
TRBD1	15	.	TRBV28	TRBJ1-1	TGTGCCAGCAGTACTTCTTCAGGGGGCTGGACTGAAGCTTTCTTT	CASSTSSGGWTEAFF
TRBD1	15	.	TRBV7-9	TRBJ1-4	TGTGCCAGCAGCGGCAGGGGACAGCTTAATGAAAAACTGTTTTTT	CASSGRGQLNEKLFF
TRBD1	15	few	TRBV7-9	TRBJ2-7	TGTGCCAGCAGCCCTCGACAGGGGACTGACTACGAGCAGTACTTC	CASSPRQGTDYEQYF
.	16	many	TRBV10-3	TRBJ2-6	TGTGCCATCAGACCGACAGAAAGCTCTGGGGCCAACGTCCTGACTTTC	CAIRPTESSGANVLTF
.	14	many	TRBV7-2	TRBJ1-1	TGTGCCAGCAGCTTAGCGGCGGGTAGGACTGAAGCTTTCTTT	CASSLAAGRTEAFF
.	11	few	TRBV20-1	TRBJ1-1	TGCAGTGCTAGCAGGAACACTGAAGCTTTCTTT	CSASRNTEAFF
.	16	.	TRBV5-6	TRBJ1-3	TGTGCCAGCAGCGGTACTGGACGGTACTCTGGAAACACCATATATTTT	CASSGTGRYSGNTIYF
.	15	few	TRBV12-3/TRBV12-4	TRBJ1-6	TGTGCCAGCAGTCCCCCGACAGTGACGGACTCACCCCTCCACTTT	CASSPPTVTDSPLHF
.	15	.	TRBV6-5	TRBJ1-5	TGTGCCAGCAGGCGAACAGGGTTTAGCAATCAGCCCCAGCATTTT	CASRRTGFSNQPQHF
.	11	.	TRBV20-1	TRBJ1-2	TGCAGTGCTCGACAGGACTATGGCTACACCTTC	CSARQDYGYTF
.	16	few	TRBV20-1	TRBJ2-1	TGCAGTGCTAGAGAAGCGGCGAGGAGCTCCTACAATGAGCAGTTCTTC	CSAREAARSSYNEQFF
.	14	.	TRBV11-2	TRBJ2-1	TGTGCCAGCCGGAGGGGCGAGCCCGGCAATGAGCAGTTCTTC	CASRRGEPGNEQFF
.	17	.	TRBV23-1	TRBJ2-2	TGCGCCAGCAGTCATTGCATAAAGACAAAGAACACCGGGGAGCTGTTTTTT	CASSHCIKTKNTGELFF
TRBD1	16	.	TRBV7-2	TRBJ1-2	TGTGCCAGCAGCTCTTACCTAGGGGGCCCTAACTATGGCTACACCTTC	CASSSYLGGPNYGYTF
.	14	many	TRBV20-1	TRBJ1-2	TGCAGTGCTAGTCTGGGGGTAACTAACTATGGCTACACCTTC	CSASLGVTNYGYTF
.	14	.	TRBV10-2	TRBJ2-7	TGCGCCAGCAGTGAGTCAAAGGGGCCCTACGAGCAGTACTTC	CASSESKGPYEQYF
.	16	.	TRBV5-6	TRBJ2-1	TGTGCCAGCAGCTCTACAGGGTCGGGCTCCTACAATGAGCAGTTCTTC	CASSSTGSGSYNEQFF
.	13	.	TRBV30	TRBJ1-1	TGTGCCTGGAGCTCTGAGGGGAACACTGAAGCTTTCTTT	CAWSSEGNTEAFF
TRBD2	15	many	TRBV5-1	TRBJ2-1	TGCGCCAGCAGCCTACTAGCGGGGGCTGGCAATGAGCAGTTCTTC	CASSLLAGAGNEQFF
.	11	many	TRBV12-3/TRBV12-4	TRBJ2-3	TGTGCCAGCAGACGCACAGATACGCAGTATTTT	CASRRTDTQYF